This TCR beta chain is from a study of cytomegalovirus exposure and HLA in healthy donors (dated 2017 in TCRdb). A note on the overall study: A later analysis indicated that the 130 or so validation repertoires were generated on the platform also employed for the approximately 700 repertoires of the first cohort. The aim of the study was to test whether cataloging public T cell receptors could identify signatures of past pathogen exposure. In addition to the first cohort of 500 to 850 subjects, a separate validation cohort of about 120 different subjects was used. The study combined high-throughput TCR immunosequencing, statistical association of individual TCRs with disease status, and machine learning to predict cytomegalovirus infection status.

The method was the immunoSEQ multiplex PCR assay. In the paper's pipeline: A statistical classification framework was developed to diagnose cytomegalovirus status using the catalog of TCR beta chain sequences. The immuneACCESS repertoire file appears here via TCRdb, limited to in-frame rearrangements. These files lack a portion of the clones; in checked studies, under half of the deficit traces to unresolved V genes, and the cause of the others is not known. Clonal size and the V and J genes are those of that table, whereas D and trimming came from the DNA. The sample includes under 140,000 clones, with 88% observed a single time. The leading ten clones occupy 1.4% of the sample. Comment on this clone: Its antigen has not been determined. No much larger clonotype is one base removed from it; base qualities were not supplied.

Paper-wide results and their limitations: All 120 or so repertoires were used to score co-occurrence in the validation cohort in a later analysis, because that analysis had no HLA typing for the cohort. In both the original and validation cohorts, the classifier was reported to diagnose cytomegalovirus status with high specificity and sensitivity. While some public TCRs were present in many individuals, most TCR sequences turned up only very rarely across donors. Three of the identified cytomegalovirus-associated TCR beta chains were confirmed in vitro to be specific for cytomegalovirus antigens. A later analysis found that TCRs clustered in the first cohort also tended to co-occur in the roughly 120 validation repertoires, with about 94% of cluster scores above 0. The authors suggested that the approach could potentially be extended to other disease states and immunological phenotypes. A total of about 150 TCR beta chains were listed by the study as associated with cytomegalovirus.

Separate from the approximately 670-subject first cohort, the validation cohort of 120 subjects was the group to which the donors belonged. This receptor was obtained from a woman aged 30 to 39 in good health and CMV-seropositive. The sample consisted of PBMCs.

The DNA sequence reads TGTGCCTGGATTGATAACACTAACTATGGCTACACCTTC. It translates to CAWIDNTNYGYTF. Recombination connected TRBV30 to TRBJ1-2; the D gene identity is not certain. V is clipped by 4 bases and J by 0 bases, and the sequence between their germline boundaries is 9 bases long. The CDR3, from cysteine to phenylalanine, totals 13 residues. Only the CDR3 part of the read is kept: 39 bases, read in frame from the first base. Sequences GTSNPN (CDR1) and SVGIG (CDR2) are obtained from the germline V gene (reference sequence).